What follows are 20 T cell receptor beta chains derived from one specimen sequenced in a study of cytomegalovirus exposure and HLA in healthy donors. With 60 Vbeta and 13 Jbeta primers, the PCR was carried out. Data came from immunoSEQ multiplex PCR; TCRdb stores just in-frame clones and leaves some out. This table lists 150,000 to 200,000 clones. The specimen was PBMCs. All receptors derive from a woman aged 55 to 70 in good health and CMV-seronegative.

This chain links TRBV10-3 with TRBJ2-7; TRBD1 agrees at 9 bases. V lost 0 bases, J lost 4 bases, and 10 bases stayed unmatched. The germline V gene encodes CDR1 ENHRY and CDR2 SYGVKD. There are 17 residues in the CDR3. The CDR3 sequence: CAISESPGGTGPYEQYF. CDR3 coding DNA: TGTGCCATCAGTGAGTCCCCTGGCGGGACAGGGCCTTACGAGCAGTACTTC.

The V gene is TRBV7-9, the J gene TRBJ1-2; 8 bases are a match to TRBD1. V lost 6 bases, J lost 4 bases, and 4 bases stayed unmatched. Germline assignment: CDR1 SEHNR and CDR2 FQNEAQ (reference sequence). This CDR3 contains 13 residues. DNA for the CDR3: TGTGCCAGCAGGGGACAGGAAACCTATGGCTACACCTTC. Translating gives CASRGQETYGYTF. Combining the CDR3 with reference TRBV7-9 and TRBJ1-2 gives the whole variable domain DTGVSQNPRHKITKRGQNVTFRCDPISEHNRLYWYRQTLGQGPEFLTYFQNEAQLEKSRLLSDRFSAERPKGSFSTLEIQRTEQGDSAMYLCASRGQETYGYTFGSGTRLTVV.

The chain carries TRBV6-6 and TRBJ1-1, with D maybe TRBD1 (5 bases). Germline-derived CDR1 and CDR2 are MNHNY and SVGAGI (reference sequence). Trimming removed 6 bases at V and 0 bases at J, with 14 bases between. This CDR3 contains 15 residues. The CDR3 is CASRGEGALNTEAFF. Here the CDR3 DNA reads TGTGCCAGCAGGGGTGAAGGGGCCTTGAACACTGAAGCTTTCTTT.

V and J are TRBV5-1 and TRBJ1-6, with 10 bases identical to TRBD1. V dropped 4 bases and J dropped 9; count of bases not matched to a gene: 10. The germline CDR1 and CDR2 sequences are SGHRS and YFSETQ. The length of the CDR3 is 16 residues. CDR3 DNA: TGCGCCAGCAGCGACCTTGGACAGGGGGACGGTTCACCCCTCCACTTT. It translates to CASSDLGQGDGSPLHF. The entire variable domain, with the rest obtained from reference TRBV5-1 and TRBJ1-6, is as follows: KAGVTQTPRYLIKTRGQQVTLSCSPISGHRSVSWYQQTPGQGLQFLFEYFSETQRNKGNFPGRFSGRQFSNSRSEMNVSTLELGDSALYLCASSDLGQGDGSPLHFGNGTRLTVT.

The J gene is TRBJ1-2, the V gene TRBV7-9, with TRBD1 identical over 9 bases. Germline V lookup: CDR1 SEHNR, CDR2 FQNEAQ (reference sequence). The length of the CDR3 is 16 residues. V dropped 5 bases and J dropped 2; count of bases not matched to a gene: 9. CDR3 bases: TGTGCCAGCAGCCCCATTTTGGGGACAGGGAACTATGGCTACACCTTC. Encoded protein: CASSPILGTGNYGYTF. The full variable domain, with the rest looked up from reference TRBV7-9 and TRBJ1-2, is DTGVSQNPRHKITKRGQNVTFRCDPISEHNRLYWYRQTLGQGPEFLTYFQNEAQLEKSRLLSDRFSAERPKGSFSTLEIQRTEQGDSAMYLCASSPILGTGNYGYTFGSGTRLTVV.

The V and J genes are TRBV27 and TRBJ1-2; no definite D call. The germline V gene encodes CDR1 MNHEY and CDR2 SMNVEV (reference sequence). The germline V and J ends were trimmed by 2 bases and 1 base, with 5 bases remaining between them. The CDR3 has 13 amino acids. The CDR3 DNA is TGTGCCAGCAGTTTAACAGTTAACTATGGCTACACCTTC. Its protein is CASSLTVNYGYTF.

V gene TRBV5-6 combines with J gene TRBJ2-2; a weak D match, TRBD2 (6 bases). This CDR3 is 16 amino acids long. V gave up 4 bases and J gave up 2 bases, with 15 bases separating them. Germline V gene lookup returns CDR1 SGHDT and CDR2 YYEEEE. CDR3 sequence (DNA): TGTGCCAGCAGCCCGATAGTCGGGGGAAACACCGGGGAGCTGTTTTTT. This sequence encodes CASSPIVGGNTGELFF.

The rearrangement links TRBV5-1 to TRBJ1-1; D is undetermined. There are 13 residues in the CDR3. V lost 3 bases and J lost 0, with 6 bases in between. Germline V gives CDR1 SGHRS, CDR2 YFSETQ. Here the CDR3 reads CASSSTMNTEAFF. In DNA form, the CDR3 reads TGCGCCAGCAGCTCTACGATGAACACTGAAGCTTTCTTT.

The genes are TRBV5-1 and TRBJ2-1; TRBD2 is a possible D gene (5 bases). The CDR3 runs 14 residues. Trimming left V 2 bases short and J 6 bases short, with 12 bases between. Germline CDR1 and CDR2: SGHRS and YFSETQ. The CDR3 nucleotides are TGCGCCAGCAGCTTCGGGGTTGCTTTCAATGAGCAGTTCTTC. Translating it yields CASSFGVAFNEQFF.

This chain uses TRBV10-2 with TRBJ2-7; the D is unclear. This CDR3 is built from 13 residues. Germline V gene sequence: CDR1 WSHSY, CDR2 SAAADI. Trimming took 2 bases from V and 4 from J, leaving 9 bases between them. The CDR3 reads CASSEPGYYEQYF. In DNA form, the CDR3 reads TGCGCCAGCAGTGAGCCGGGTTATTACGAGCAGTACTTC.

The V and J genes are TRBV6-6 and TRBJ2-2, with D tentatively TRBD1 (6 bases). The CDR3 covers 16 residues. Trimming left V 2 bases short and J 6 bases short, with 16 bases between. Per the germline V gene, CDR1 is MNHNY and CDR2 is SVGAGI (reference sequence). For the CDR3, the DNA is TGTGCCAGCAGTTACCCCCCTATACAGGGTGCCGGGGAGCTGTTTTTT. Translation: CASSYPPIQGAGELFF.

The chain has TRBV27 and TRBJ2-5; 7 bases align to TRBD1. Germline V gives CDR1 MNHEY, CDR2 SMNVEV (reference sequence). The CDR3 covers 17 residues. V dropped 2 bases and J dropped 3; count of bases not matched to a gene: 12. The CDR3 bases are TGTGCCAGCAGTTTACGCGTGGGCAGGGGGTGGGAAGAGACCCAGTACTTC. This translates into CASSLRVGRGWEETQYF.

The chain combines TRBV30 with TRBJ1-5; tentative D call: TRBD1 (6 bases). This CDR3 spans 15 amino acids. Trimming took off 0 bases at V and 2 bases at J, with 11 bases between the two ends. Germline values: CDR1 GTSNPN, CDR2 SVGIG (reference sequence). This CDR3 reads CAWSVLRQGNQPQHF. In nucleotides, the CDR3 is TGTGCCTGGAGTGTACTCCGACAGGGCAATCAGCCCCAGCATTTT.

The rearrangement joins TRBV14 to TRBJ2-5; no reliable D call. Germline V gene lookup returns CDR1 SGHDN and CDR2 FVKESK. Trimming took off 0 bases at V and 6 bases at J, with 5 bases between the two ends. The length of the CDR3 is 12 residues. This CDR3 reads CASSQDWQTQYF. The CDR3 DNA follows: TGTGCCAGCAGCCAAGATTGGCAGACCCAGTACTTC.

V gene TRBV27 combines with J gene TRBJ2-5; 7 nucleotides line up with TRBD2. The J call could be wrong; TRBJ2-7 is a better fit for the DNA end. Germline CDR1 is MNHEY and CDR2 is SMNVEV (reference sequence). The CDR3 extends over 11 amino acids. CDR3 sequence reads: CASTRGVEQYF. The CDR3, as DNA: TGTGCCAGCACCCGGGGGGTCGAGCAGTACTTC.

J is TRBJ2-4 and V is TRBV5-1; D possibly corresponds to TRBD2 (5 bases). CDR3 length: 13 amino acids. Germline CDR1 and CDR2: SGHRS and YFSETQ. Trimming removed 5 bases at V and 1 base at J, with 7 bases between. The CDR3 spells CASRGGAKNIQYF. CDR3 coding DNA: TGCGCCAGCAGAGGCGGGGCCAAAAACATTCAGTACTTC.

V usage is TRBV2 and J usage is TRBJ1-1, with D perhaps TRBD1 (5 bases). Germline CDR1 SNHLY, CDR2 FYNNEI. This CDR3 region has 12 residues. V lost 8 bases to trimming and J lost 3 bases, with 10 bases between them. The CDR3 sequence is CASLGQDTEAFF. The CDR3 DNA sequence: TGTGCCAGCTTGGGGCAGGACACTGAAGCTTTCTTT.

The chain has TRBV7-2 and TRBJ2-5; TRBD1 matches 10 bases. This CDR3 is 15 amino acids long. After removal of 5 bases from V and 1 base from J, the junction contained 4 bases not matched to a gene. CDR1 and CDR2 (germline): SGHTA, FQGNSA. This chain's CDR3 is CASSNRQGAQETQYF. The CDR3 DNA sequence: TGTGCCAGCAGCAACAGACAGGGGGCCCAAGAGACCCAGTACTTC.

The chain uses TRBV5-1 and TRBJ1-2; D possibly corresponds to TRBD1 (5 bases). CDR1 is SGHRS, CDR2 YFSETQ, per germline. V gave up 0 bases and J gave up 2 bases, with 17 bases separating them. This CDR3 contains 17 residues. CDR3 nucleotides: TGCGCCAGCAGCTTGGGGGGCCAGAGAAGCCTGAACTATGGCTACACCTTC. Translated: CASSLGGQRSLNYGYTF.

The V call is TRBV27, the J call TRBJ2-2, with 9 positions matching TRBD2. This CDR3 has 15 amino acids. Germline V CDR1 and CDR2: MNHEY, SMNVEV (reference sequence). Germline trimming cut 4 bases from V and 4 bases from J; bases unmatched to any gene: 4. Here the CDR3 reads CASSSPAGGTGELFF. In nucleotides, the CDR3 is TGTGCCAGCAGTTCCCCAGCGGGAGGCACCGGGGAGCTGTTTTTT.